Listed here are 11 T cell receptor beta chains from one sample, sequenced in a study of OX40 agonist ivuxolimab in advanced cancers. Profiled with immunoSEQ multiplex PCR; TCRdb holds only in-frame clones, not every one. Here the sample spans over 45,000 clones, around four fifths being singletons. The sequencing used CD4+ or CD8+ T cells sorted from blood, collected in a trial of the OX40 agonist ivuxolimab. The receptors originated from an adult with an advanced solid tumor such as melanoma, head and neck, liver or kidney cancer.

V usage is TRBV7-9 and J usage is TRBJ2-1; 9 bases are a match to TRBD2. The germline CDR1 and CDR2 sequences are SEHNR and FQNEAQ (reference sequence). This CDR3 is built from 17 residues. V lost 1 base to trimming and J lost 8 bases; unmatched junction nucleotides: 12. This chain's CDR3 is CASSLGRGGQIRDEQFF. CDR3 DNA: TGTGCCAGCAGCTTAGGGCGGGGGGGCCAAATACGCGATGAGCAGTTCTTC. Full variable domain (outside the CDR3, taken from reference TRBV7-9 and TRBJ2-1): DTGVSQNPRHKITKRGQNVTFRCDPISEHNRLYWYRQTLGQGPEFLTYFQNEAQLEKSRLLSDRFSAERPKGSFSTLEIQRTEQGDSAMYLCASSLGRGGQIRDEQFFGPGTRLTVL.

The chain joins TRBV6-5 to TRBJ2-5; possibly TRBD2 for D (7 bases). V lost 2 bases and J 1 base, leaving 8 bases between the germline ends. Germline V gene sequence: CDR1 MNHEY, CDR2 SVGAGI. CDR3 size: 14 residues. The CDR3 sequence is CASSYAGAQETQYF. CDR3 nucleotide sequence: TGTGCCAGCAGTTACGCGGGGGCCCAAGAGACCCAGTACTTC.

The chain employs TRBV10-1 and TRBJ2-7; maybe TRBD2 (6 bases). From germline, CDR1 is WNHNN and CDR2 SYGVQD (reference sequence). This CDR3 is 15 amino acids long. V was trimmed by 0 bases and J by 2 bases, leaving 11 bases between them. CDR3 amino acids: CASSESGGKAYEQYF. CDR3 DNA sequence: TGCGCCAGCAGTGAGTCGGGCGGGAAAGCCTACGAGCAGTACTTC.

The rearrangement uses TRBV5-4 and TRBJ1-3; D is uncertain. CDR1 and CDR2 (germline): SGHNT, YYREEE (reference sequence). The length of the CDR3 is 13 residues. V shed 2 bases and J shed 4 bases, with 7 bases lying between them. The DNA for the CDR3 is TGTGCCAGCAGCTTCTTACAAGGAAACACCATATATTTT. Translation: CASSFLQGNTIYF.

This clone was found once. The V gene is TRBV7-3, the J gene TRBJ2-5; no firm D call. Trimming took off 5 bases at V and 2 bases at J, with 15 bases between the two ends. The CDR3 covers 15 residues. Germline V CDR1 and CDR2: SGHTA, FQGTGA. The DNA for the CDR3 is TGTGCCAGCAGCAAACGGTCTGGACCACAAGAGACCCAGTACTTC. Residues: CASSKRSGPQETQYF.

The chain uses TRBV11-3 and TRBJ2-1; 7 nucleotides match TRBD1. Per germline, CDR1 SGHNT and CDR2 YENEEA. Germline trimming cut 8 bases from V and 0 bases from J; bases unmatched to any gene: 7. The CDR3 runs 15 residues. The CDR3 nucleotides read TGTGCCAGCCACAGGGGCAGCCGCTCCTACAATGAGCAGTTCTTC. Translation gives CASHRGSRSYNEQFF.

This clone was found a few times. The chain employs TRBV5-1 and TRBJ1-2, with 7 bases fitting TRBD1. Trimming removed 5 bases from V and 6 bases from J; junction bases left unmatched: 13. The CDR3 has 15 amino acids. Looked up from germline, CDR1 is SGHRS and CDR2 is YFSETQ. Here the CDR3 reads CASSRRTGEIDGYTF. Written as DNA, the CDR3 is TGCGCCAGCAGTAGGAGGACAGGAGAAATCGATGGCTACACCTTC.

CDR3 sequence: CASKKAGQGADTQYF. The CDR3 DNA sequence: TGTGCCAGCAAAAAGGCGGGACAGGGGGCAGATACGCAGTATTTT. The gene calls are TRBV6-6 and TRBJ2-3, with 11 bases lining up with TRBD1. V lost 7 bases and J lost 4; bases outside the gene matches: 7. The CDR3 extends over 15 amino acids. Germline-derived CDR1 and CDR2 are MNHNY and SVGAGI (reference sequence).

This chain joins TRBV27 and TRBJ1-4, with 9 bases aligning to TRBD1. Germline CDR1 and CDR2: MNHEY and SMNVEV (reference sequence). The ends lost 1 base at V and 5 bases at J; junction bases unmatched: 2. The CDR3 extends over 15 amino acids. CDR3 sequence reads: CASSLLGTGNEKLFF. CDR3 coding DNA: TGTGCCAGCAGTTTATTAGGGACAGGGAATGAAAAACTGTTTTTT.

The chain couples TRBV10-3 to TRBJ1-6, with TRBD1 matching 10 bases. The CDR3 is 14 residues long. The J segment lost 10 bases and the V segment lost 6 bases, leaving 6 bases of the junction unmatched. CDR1 ENHRY and CDR2 SYGVKD come from the germline V gene. CDR3 in DNA: TGTGCCATCAGGGGGACAGGGGTCGGCTCACCCCTCCACTTT. It encodes CAIRGTGVGSPLHF.

The CDR3 loop is CASKPLAGPYEQYF. CDR3 DNA sequence: TGTGCCAGCAAACCACTAGCGGGCCCCTACGAGCAGTACTTC. This chain joins TRBV11-2 and TRBJ2-7, with TRBD2 matching over 9 bases. The CDR3 length is 14 residues. V trimming: 7 bases; J trimming: 2 bases; junction bases outside the gene matches: 6. Germline V lookup: CDR1 SGHAT, CDR2 FQNNGV.